Listed here are 9 T cell receptor beta chains from one sample, sequenced in a study of radiation and T cells in renal cell carcinoma. Sequenced by immunoSEQ multiplex PCR; TCRdb stores in-frame clones only, minus some. This sample has roughly 170,000 clones, with 88% found just once. Time point described: blood 4 weeks post-SBRT, at nephrectomy. The treatment was: 15 Gy SBRT to primary tumor, nephrectomy 4 weeks later. The material sequenced was blood, taken from a patient whose treatment included radiotherapy and nephrectomy. The receptors shown here come from a woman in her forties or fifties with renal cell carcinoma.

This chain links TRBV19 with TRBJ1-1; possible D gene TRBD1, 5 bases. Trimming took off 5 bases at V and 6 bases at J, with 16 bases between the two ends. CDR1 is LNHDA and CDR2 is SQIVND in the germline V gene (reference sequence). CDR3 size: 14 residues. The CDR3 spells CASSSDIRGSEAFF. CDR3 bases: TGTGCCAGTAGTTCGGACATCCGGGGGTCTGAAGCTTTCTTT.

This chain links TRBV2 with TRBJ2-1; D remains ambiguous. Looked up from germline, CDR1 is SNHLY and CDR2 is FYNNEI. This CDR3 has 11 residues. Trimming pared 8 bases from V and 4 bases from J, leaving 6 bases between. In DNA form, the CDR3 reads TGTGCCAGCCGAGAGTACAATGAGCAGTTCTTC. As protein: CASREYNEQFF.

The CDR3 nucleotides read TGTGCCAGTAGACCACAGGTGGATCAGCCCCAGCATTTT. Translating it yields CASRPQVDQPQHF. This rearrangement joins TRBV19 to TRBJ1-5, with a tentative D call TRBD1 (5 bases). The CDR3 runs to 13 residues. V lost 6 bases, J lost 5 bases, and 11 bases lay in between. Germline values: CDR1 LNHDA, CDR2 SQIVND (reference sequence).

This rearrangement joins TRBV29-1 to TRBJ2-5, with TRBD2 matching 10 bases. After removal of 4 bases from V and 6 bases from J, the junction contained 5 bases not matched to a gene. CDR1 and CDR2 (germline): SQVTM, ANQGSEA. CDR3 length equals 13 residues. The CDR3 DNA follows: TGCAGCGTTGCCAGCGGGGGGGGCAAGACCCAGTACTTC. Its protein is CSVASGGGKTQYF.

V and J are TRBV7-8 and TRBJ2-5, with TRBD2 identical over 15 bases. Germline CDR1 is SGHVS and CDR2 is FQNEAQ. With V trimmed by 3 bases and J by 3 bases, 5 bases remained unmatched. The length of the CDR3 is 17 residues. In nucleotides, the CDR3 is TGTGCCAGCAGCTTGAGGACTAGCGGGGGGGCCGAAGAGACCCAGTACTTC. Protein product: CASSLRTSGGAEETQYF.

This clone appeared a single time. This chain joins TRBV25-1 and TRBJ1-1, with D possibly TRBD1 on 6 matching bases. Trimming took 4 bases from V and 1 from J, leaving 22 bases between them. CDR1 and CDR2 (germline): MGHDK, SYGVNS. This CDR3 has 18 amino acids. The CDR3 here is CASSALGGGRGRNTEAFF. CDR3 coding DNA: TGTGCCAGCAGTGCCCTAGGAGGCGGGAGGGGGAGGAACACTGAAGCTTTCTTT.

The rearrangement joins TRBV5-1 to TRBJ2-6; the D is unclear. Germline values: CDR1 SGHRS, CDR2 YFSETQ. V lost 4 bases and J 1 base, leaving 9 bases between the germline ends. The CDR3 extends over 15 amino acids. In nucleotides, the CDR3 is TGCGCCAGCAGCGTAGACGGTTCTGGGGCCAACGTCCTGACTTTC. It yields the protein CASSVDGSGANVLTF.

This chain joins TRBV10-3 and TRBJ1-4, with D perhaps matching TRBD1 (6 bases). Germline lookup yields CDR1 ENHRY and CDR2 SYGVKD. The CDR3 totals 13 residues. V was cut by 6 bases and J by 4 bases, with 9 bases left in between. CDR3 sequence reads: CAIRGQLNEKLFF. The CDR3 DNA reads as TGTGCCATCAGAGGACAGCTTAATGAAAAACTGTTTTTT.

The rearrangement uses TRBV19 and TRBJ1-2; 8 bases are shared with TRBD1. Germline V CDR1 and CDR2: LNHDA, SQIVND (reference sequence). J lost 2 bases, V lost 6 bases, and 17 bases had no gene match. This CDR3 has 18 residues. The CDR3 DNA follows: TGTGCCAGTAGAATCCCCCCTCTAAAGACAGGGGCGAACTATGGCTACACCTTC. Protein product: CASRIPPLKTGANYGYTF.